Sequencing of this T cell receptor (beta chain) was carried out in a study of shared clonotypes between healthy human individuals. Study-level findings and limits: The study sampled only blood, and tissue repertoires likely differ.

Looked up from germline, CDR1 is MNHEY and CDR2 is SVGAGI. Unmatched junction bases numbered 3, after V lost 4 bases and J lost 6 bases. The CDR3 length is 14 residues. About this clone: The target antigen is unknown.

Clones were sequenced by immunoSEQ multiplex PCR, and TCRdb holds only the in-frame ones, with some missing. The sample lists around 1.9 million clones; approximately 94% were seen once. Naive CD8 cells lacked CD45RO and underwent positive selection for CCR7, leaving out terminally differentiated effector memory CD45RA+ cells. V and J are TRBV6-5 and TRBJ1-4, with 9 bases fitting TRBD1. The source is a man aged 18 to 29 in good health. Some clones in this sample may be carry-over from other donors' samples. Input material: naive CD8+ T cells from PBMCs. CDR3 residues: CASSSRDRDEKLFF. CDR3 in DNA: TGTGCCAGCAGTTCCCGGGACAGGGATGAAAAACTGTTTTTT.